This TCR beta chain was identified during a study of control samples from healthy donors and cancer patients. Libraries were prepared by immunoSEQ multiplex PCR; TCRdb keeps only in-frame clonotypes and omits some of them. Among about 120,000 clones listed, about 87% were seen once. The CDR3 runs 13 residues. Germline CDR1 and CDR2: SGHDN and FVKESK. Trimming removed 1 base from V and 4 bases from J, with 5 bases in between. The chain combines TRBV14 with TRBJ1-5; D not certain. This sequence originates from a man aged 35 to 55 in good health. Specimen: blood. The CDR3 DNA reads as TGTGCCAGCAGCCAAGCAAAGAATCAGCCCCAGCATTTT. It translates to CASSQAKNQPQHF.